The clone carrying this T cell receptor (beta chain) occurred a few times. This record belongs to a study of blood T cell repertoires in COVID-19. Study overall: The origin of the acute and convalescent COVID-19 samples was the United States, Italy and Spain. The analysed material was cDNA or gDNA that came from T cells, B-cell-depleted T cells, or PBMCs.

As originally analysed: Reference gene primers were amplified, and this amplification served to estimate nucleated cell counts. Sequencing was performed with immunoSEQ multiplex PCR; in TCRdb, only in-frame clones are kept and a portion is missing. V, J and clone size are taken as reported in that table, and D and trimming were inferred from the DNA itself. The data contain about 300,000 clones, around 86% of them seen just once; the ten biggest clones take up 1.6%. The germline V gene encodes CDR1 KGHDR and CDR2 SFDVKD. Trimming stripped 2 bases from V and 5 bases from J, with 10 bases between. The CDR3 is 14 amino acids.

The chain carries TRBV24-1 and TRBJ2-3, with TRBD2 as a possible D gene (5 bases). The TCR was taken from a woman in her forties or fifties with acute or convalescent COVID-19. The sample consisted of peripheral blood. The CDR3 DNA sequence: TGTGCCACCAGTGATTCCGGACGGGGAGATACGCAGTATTTT. This encodes CATSDSGRGDTQYF.